This T cell receptor (beta chain) emerged from a study of OX40 agonist ivuxolimab in advanced cancers. Study context: Dose-escalation patients were diagnosed with hepatocellular carcinoma, melanoma, renal cell cancer or head and neck cancer. Age averaged around 60 years (range roughly 23 to 79), and roughly 80% were male. Antecedent anti-PD-1, anti-PD-L1 or anti-CTLA-4 therapy was permissible, with roughly 40% having received some.

Germline trimming cut 6 bases from V and 5 bases from J; bases unmatched to any gene: 6. The CDR3 covers 15 residues. The germline V gene has CDR1 MNHEY and CDR2 SMNVEV (reference sequence). This table comes from immunoSEQ multiplex PCR, and its TCRdb copy is limited to in-frame clones, with some not included. The sample carries about 85,000 clones, 65% to 90% recorded once. The chain carries TRBV27 and TRBJ1-6, with 8 bases fitting TRBD1. The clonotype was recovered from an adult with an advanced solid tumor such as melanoma, head and neck, liver or kidney cancer. The specimen was CD4+ or CD8+ T cells sorted from blood, collected in a trial of the OX40 agonist ivuxolimab. The CDR3 sequence is CASSQDRGDNSPLHF. CDR3 DNA: TGTGCCAGCAGCCAAGACAGGGGCGATAATTCACCCCTCCACTTT.